Listed below are T cell receptor beta chains from one sample, sequenced in a study of T cell responses to AZD1222 COVID-19 vaccine. Clones were sequenced by immunoSEQ multiplex PCR, and TCRdb holds only the in-frame ones, with some missing. The data show about 150,000 clones, 90% seen once. The sample here was peripheral blood, taken on day 0 of AZD1222 vaccination. These receptors were collected from an adult in good health. CDR3s include the opening cysteine and the closing phenylalanine or tryptophan. The D gene is left open where the match is weak.

NA	TRBV27	CASSRSGNQPQHF
NA	TRBV11-2	CASSLVTGEVSAFF
TRBD1	TRBV7-2	CASSSRQGIYNEQFF
TRBD2	TRBV7-2	CASSLQLAGGHDTQYF
NA	TRBV7-9	CASSFTNPQGTNYGYTF
NA	TRBV27	CASSQVDFARTEAFF
NA	TRBV21-1	CASSKEGDRAAKNIQYF
TRBD2	TRBV4-3	CASSQDLSGGASWDGTDTQYF
NA	TRBV18	CASRLSYEQYF
NA	TRBV5-5	CASSFPSKPYNEQFF
NA	TRBV25-1	CASSEYKEAFF
NA	TRBV5-1	CASSLGTSPYEQYF
NA	TRBV12-3/TRBV12-4	CAISGPKNIQYF
TRBD1	TRBV9	CASSEEGAVNTEAFF
NA	TRBV6-2/TRBV6-3	CASSATTTNEKLFF
NA	TRBV2	CASSEVAGPYTEAFF
TRBD1	TRBV3-1/TRBV3-2	CASSQTGDSNQPQHF
NA	TRBV4-3	CASSQRRATEAFF
TRBD2	TRBV7-6	CASSLGPAAGLGETQYF
TRBD2	TRBV6-2/TRBV6-3	CASSYTSGTSGGAVPGELFF
NA	TRBV5-1	CASSSRAGVGNTIYF
TRBD1	TRBV5-1	CASSLADRGQPQHF
TRBD2	TRBV6-2/TRBV6-3	CASSYWASGGNEQFF
NA	TRBV20-1	CSASSRTVRNQPQHF
TRBD1	TRBV4-3	CASSHSRQGEEFF
TRBD1	TRBV7-2	CASSPNRGSTEAFF
NA	TRBV6-2/TRBV6-3	CASSSDSFDGYTF
TRBD1	TRBV7-2	CASSPGQGTRETQYF
NA	TRBV5-1	CASSSGTQTYNEQFF
NA	TRBV6-2/TRBV6-3	CASSVLPGTKNTEAFF
TRBD1	TRBV5-1	CASSLGQGARGYTF
NA	TRBV6-2/TRBV6-3	CASSLTGNTEAFF
NA	TRBV18	CASSPYDEVTEAFF
TRBD1	TRBV5-8	CASSLWGTGANNQPQHF
NA	TRBV7-3	CASSPAGGNTIYF
TRBD1	TRBV12-5	CASGLGIGQGADEQFF
NA	TRBV15	CATSRERNEQYF
TRBD2	TRBV9	CASSVGLAGGRTDTQYF
NA	TRBV4-2	CASSTVGSDYEQYF
TRBD2	TRBV5-4	CASSSKLAGGWGEQYF
NA	TRBV14	CASSLMDVYEQYF
TRBD1	TRBV30	CAWLGQAYTGELFF
NA	TRBV11-1	CASSLGNINYGYTF
NA	TRBV27	CASSLRLGGSSGNTIYF
NA	TRBV5-4	CASSFPGTVGGTEAFF
NA	TRBV4-1	CASSQARGAGANVLTF
NA	TRBV15	CATSRDSQPQHF
NA	TRBV27	CASSLLGNEKLFF
NA	TRBV19	CASSIGAGDNSPLHF
TRBD1	TRBV5-4	CASNTGGVNTEAFF
NA	TRBV30	CAWSPGSGTSGNTIYF
NA	TRBV7-9	CASSGRDGSSSYNEQFF
TRBD1	TRBV5-1	CASSFGTGVLDEKLFF
NA	TRBV16	CATRQSNQLTEAFF
NA	TRBV19	CASSTWGARGDEQYF
TRBD2	TRBV29-1	CSSWDGGAPYEQYF
NA	TRBV18	CASSPQGTLSYEQYF
NA	TRBV5-6	CASRRAKASYNSPLHF
TRBD1	TRBV18	CASSPDRDRGYEQYF